Included here is one TCR beta chain sequence, with context. The data are from a study of control samples from healthy donors and cancer patients. Sequencing used immunoSEQ multiplex PCR; TCRdb keeps in-frame clones, though not all of them. The table has about 120,000 clones, over 90% seen once. Trimming took 6 bases from V and 5 from J; bases not matched to a gene: 7. The germline gives CDR1 SNHLY, CDR2 FYNNEI. CDR3 length: 13 amino acids. The chain joins TRBV2 to TRBJ2-7; 7 bases align to TRBD1. The material sequenced was blood. This clonotype originated in a man aged 30 to 39 in good health. CDR3 region: CASRHLQGNEQYV. Written as DNA, the CDR3 is TGTGCCAGCAGGCATTTACAGGGGAACGAGCAGTACGTC.